The 30 T cell receptor beta chains below were found in one sample sequenced in a study of T cell responses to AZD1222 COVID-19 vaccine (TCRdb year 2021). The library was generated by the immunoSEQ multiplex PCR assay. The immuneACCESS repertoire file appears here via TCRdb, limited to in-frame rearrangements. These files lack a portion of the clones; in checked studies, under half of the deficit traces to unresolved V genes, and the cause of the others is not known. Within this sample are roughly 140,000 clones, with about nine tenths of them counted one time only. Roughly 9.1% of the sample belongs to the ten largest clones. The time point label corresponds to: about 28 days (+/-7) after the second vaccine dose. Sample: peripheral blood, taken 28 days after the second AZD1222 dose. These receptor sequences come from an adult who received the AZD1222 COVID-19 vaccine.

This clone came up many times. This chain connects TRBV28 to TRBJ2-7; D is uncertain. Germline CDR1 MDHEN, CDR2 SYDVKM. CDR3 length: 12 amino acids. V was pared by 2 bases and J by 5 bases, with 7 bases between. This chain's CDR3 is CASSLSPHEQYF. Here the CDR3 DNA reads TGTGCCAGCAGTTTAAGTCCCCACGAGCAGTACTTC.

The chain joins TRBV7-9 to TRBJ2-5, with D tentatively TRBD1 or TRBD2 (5 bases each). Germline V lookup: CDR1 SEHNR, CDR2 FQNEAQ (reference sequence). This CDR3 is built from 14 residues. V lost 3 bases, J lost 1 base, and 9 bases lay in between. CDR3 in amino acids: CASSFGAAQETQYF. The CDR3 nucleotides are TGTGCCAGCAGCTTCGGGGCAGCCCAAGAGACCCAGTACTTC.

This chain uses TRBV11-2 with TRBJ1-2; TRBD1 matches at 8 bases. The CDR3 consists of 15 residues. V was clipped by 4 bases and J by 4 bases; unmatched bases: 8. CDR1 and CDR2 (germline): SGHAT, FQNNGV. The CDR3 DNA sequence: TGTGCCAGCAGCTCGTATGACAGGGGTGTCTATGGCTACACCTTC. Translating it yields CASSSYDRGVYGYTF.

This clone was recorded once. V is TRBV7-9 and J is TRBJ1-2, with 10 bases fitting TRBD1. Germline values: CDR1 SEHNR, CDR2 FQNEAQ (reference sequence). This CDR3 has 12 amino acids. Unmatched junction bases numbered 5, after V lost 5 bases and J lost 11 bases. CDR3 sequence (DNA): TGTGCCAGCAGCCAATGGGACAGGGGATACACCTTC. It encodes CASSQWDRGYTF.

This clone was observed once. V gene TRBV28 combines with J gene TRBJ2-7; maybe TRBD2 (5 bases). Per germline, CDR1 MDHEN and CDR2 SYDVKM. Trimming cost V 5 bases and J 3 bases, with 11 bases left between them. This CDR3 has 13 amino acids. The CDR3 sequence: CASSPPTNYEQYF. In DNA, the CDR3 is TGTGCCAGCAGTCCTCCGACTAACTACGAGCAGTACTTC.

This chain links TRBV30 with TRBJ2-3; TRBD2 is a possible D gene (5 bases). V dropped 2 bases and J dropped 4 bases, with 13 bases sitting between them. CDR3 length: 14 residues. Per germline, CDR1 GTSNPN and CDR2 SVGIG (reference sequence). The CDR3 sequence is CAWSKWEWADTQYF. The CDR3 coding sequence is TGTGCCTGGAGTAAGTGGGAGTGGGCAGATACGCAGTATTTT. The entire variable domain, with the rest obtained from reference TRBV30 and TRBJ2-3, is as follows: SQTIHQWPATLVQPVGSPLSLECTVEGTSNPNLYWYRQAAGRGLQLLFYSVGIGQISSEVPQNLSASRPQDRQFILSSKKLLLSDSGFYLCAWSKWEWADTQYFGPGTRLTVL.

This clone showed up just a few times. V and J are TRBV11-2 and TRBJ1-2; D gene unclear. This CDR3 region has 13 residues. Trimming pared 2 bases from V and 5 bases from J, leaving 9 bases between. Germline CDR1 SGHAT, CDR2 FQNNGV. CDR3 nucleotides: TGTGCCAGCAGCTTAAACCCCGTTTATGGCTACACCTTC. It encodes CASSLNPVYGYTF.

This clone was seen only a few times. V gene TRBV20-1 combines with J gene TRBJ1-6, with D possibly TRBD1 on 6 matching bases. Germline V lookup: CDR1 DFQATT, CDR2 SNEGSKA (reference sequence). This CDR3 region has 16 residues. Trimming cost V 3 bases and J 3 bases, with 15 bases left between them. This CDR3 is CSASGGQMGYNSPLHF. CDR3 bases: TGCAGTGCTAGTGGAGGACAGATGGGCTATAATTCACCCCTCCACTTT.

The CDR3 loop reads CASSLVSSYNSPLHF. In DNA form, the CDR3 reads TGTGCCAGCAGCTTAGTAAGCTCCTATAATTCACCCCTCCACTTT. The rearrangement joins TRBV11-2 to TRBJ1-6; no definite D call. The CDR3 totals 15 residues. Trimming shortened V by 1 base and J by 0 bases, and 4 bases separated the two germline ends. Per germline, CDR1 SGHAT and CDR2 FQNNGV.

The chain uses TRBV13 and TRBJ2-7; D call uncertain. Germline assignment: CDR1 PRHDT and CDR2 FYEKMQ (reference sequence). The V gene lost 5 bases and the J gene lost 1 base, with 24 bases spanning the gap. CDR3 length equals 18 residues. The CDR3 region has the DNA TGTGCCAGCAGCCCCGCCCGACGGAGTGCGGCCTCGTCCTACGAGCAGTACTTC. It specifies CASSPARRSAASSYEQYF.

This chain joins TRBV28 and TRBJ1-1; 10 nucleotides line up with TRBD1. Trimming at V came to 5 bases and at J to 3 bases, leaving 3 bases not matched to a gene. CDR3 length equals 14 residues. CDR1 and CDR2 from the germline V gene are MDHEN and SYDVKM. The CDR3 sequence: CASSRTGGYTEAFF. CDR3 DNA sequence: TGTGCCAGCAGTCGGACAGGGGGGTACACTGAAGCTTTCTTT.

The chain uses TRBV2 and TRBJ1-6, with D uncertain. The V end lost 10 bases, the J end lost 8 bases, and 9 bases lay between the germline ends. Germline V gene sequence: CDR1 SNHLY, CDR2 FYNNEI. This CDR3 spans 11 amino acids. The CDR3: CATTRDSPLHF. In nucleotides, the CDR3 is TGTGCCACTACTAGGGATTCACCCCTCCACTTT.

The chain carries TRBV28 and TRBJ1-6; 10 bases are a match to TRBD1. Germline V CDR1 and CDR2: MDHEN, SYDVKM. The CDR3 is 16 amino acids. The CDR3 DNA is TGTGCAGTGGGGCATTCCGGGACAGGGGTTAGTTCACCCCTCCACTTT. Translation gives CAVGHSGTGVSSPLHF.

Only a few counts were recorded for this clone. The rearrangement uses TRBV7-3 and TRBJ2-3; 9 bases agree with TRBD2. The germline V gene encodes CDR1 SGHTA and CDR2 FQGTGA. The V and J ends lost 5 bases and 6 bases, in that order; junction bases with no gene match: 6. The CDR3 sequence is 14 residues long. CDR3 in DNA: TGTGCCAGCAGCGCACTAGCGGGTATGGATACGCAGTATTTT. Translating gives CASSALAGMDTQYF.

V is TRBV20-1 and J is TRBJ1-6; D uncertain. Looked up from germline, CDR1 is DFQATT and CDR2 is SNEGSKA (reference sequence). V lost 3 bases and J 15 bases, leaving 6 bases between the germline ends. The CDR3 totals 9 residues. The DNA for the CDR3 is TGCAGTGCTAGCAGCAACCTCCACTTT. Translation: CSASSNLHF.

The V gene is TRBV18, the J gene TRBJ1-2, with 7 bases identical to TRBD1. V shed 5 bases, J shed 2 bases, and the junction held 8 bases outside the gene matches. CDR1 and CDR2 from the germline V gene are KGHSH and LQKENI. The CDR3 runs to 15 residues. The CDR3 DNA reads as TGTGCCAGCTCATCAATCTCGACAGGGAACTATGGCTACACCTTC. It codes for CASSSISTGNYGYTF. Filled out from reference TRBV18 and TRBJ1-2, the complete variable domain reads NAGVMQNPRHLVRRRGQEARLRCSPMKGHSHVYWYRQLPEEGLKFMVYLQKENIIDESGMPKERFSAEFPKEGPSILRIQQVVRGDSAAYFCASSSISTGNYGYTFGSGTRLTVV.

V gene TRBV28 combines with J gene TRBJ2-5; 13 bases map to TRBD2. Trimming removed 0 bases from V and 4 bases from J; junction bases left unmatched: 5. CDR3 size: 17 residues. CDR1 is MDHEN, CDR2 SYDVKM, per germline. CDR3 sequence reads: CASSLWELAGGTETQYF. CDR3 DNA sequence: TGTGCCAGCAGTTTATGGGAACTAGCGGGAGGGACAGAGACCCAGTACTTC.

The V call is TRBV25-1, the J call TRBJ2-3, with 8 bases fitting TRBD1. The trim removed 3 bases at V and 0 bases at J, leaving 11 bases unmatched. The CDR3 spans 18 residues. Germline CDR1 is MGHDK and CDR2 is SYGVNS. CDR3 protein: CASSDPPGTGGSTDTQYF. CDR3 DNA: TGTGCCAGCAGTGATCCCCCCGGGACAGGAGGTAGCACAGATACGCAGTATTTT.

The rearrangement links TRBV7-2 to TRBJ1-1; D gene uncertain. V lost 6 bases and J lost 0, with 8 bases in between. The CDR3 contains 13 residues. Germline CDR1 and CDR2: SGHTA and FQGNSA. This CDR3 reads CASRNGMNTEAFF. The CDR3 DNA follows: TGTGCCAGCAGGAACGGAATGAACACTGAAGCTTTCTTT.

V gene TRBV5-4 combines with J gene TRBJ2-1; TRBD1 aligns across 8 bases. Germline V gene lookup returns CDR1 SGHNT and CDR2 YYREEE (reference sequence). This CDR3 comprises 15 residues. V trimming: 2 bases; J trimming: 10 bases; junction bases outside the gene matches: 11. CDR3 loop: CASSLGQGAPREQFF. CDR3 nucleotides: TGTGCCAGCAGCTTAGGACAGGGAGCGCCACGAGAGCAGTTCTTC.

The V call is TRBV7-9, the J call TRBJ1-2, with unresolved D. V gave up 5 bases and J gave up 12 bases, with 16 bases separating them. Germline CDR1 and CDR2: SEHNR and FQNEAQ (reference sequence). The CDR3 loop spans 12 amino acids. The chain's CDR3 is CASSLGGEMNTF. DNA of the CDR3: TGTGCCAGCAGCCTAGGTGGGGAAATGAACACCTTC.

The J gene is TRBJ1-1, the V gene TRBV11-2; D might be TRBD1 (6 bases). The V gene lost 5 bases and the J gene lost 0 bases, with 10 bases spanning the gap. The germline gives CDR1 SGHAT, CDR2 FQNNGV. This CDR3 has 14 amino acids. DNA for the CDR3: TGTGCCAGCAGCGCAAGGGGGGTGAACACTGAAGCTTTCTTT. Its protein product is CASSARGVNTEAFF. The whole variable domain, remainder taken from reference TRBV11-2 and TRBJ1-1, is EAGVAQSPRYKIIEKRQSVAFWCNPISGHATLYWYQQILGQGPKLLIQFQNNGVVDDSQLPKDRFSAERLKGVDSTLKIQPAKLEDSAVYLCASSARGVNTEAFFGQGTRLTVV.

This chain connects TRBV15 to TRBJ2-1, with TRBD2 identical over 7 bases. The CDR3 length is 13 residues. Germline V gene data show CDR1 as LNHNV and CDR2 as YYDKDF (reference sequence). V lost 3 bases to trimming and J lost 10 bases; unmatched junction nucleotides: 6. CDR3 sequence: CATSRILTSEQFF. Written as DNA, the CDR3 is TGTGCCACCAGCAGGATCTTGACTAGCGAGCAGTTCTTC. The full variable domain, in which reference TRBV15 and TRBJ2-1 provide the parts outside the CDR3, is DAMVIQNPRYQVTQFGKPVTLSCSQTLNHNVMYWYQQKSSQAPKLLFHYYDKDFNNEADTPDNFQSRRPNTSFCFLDIRSPGLGDTAMYLCATSRILTSEQFFGPGTRLTVL.

This chain uses TRBV2 with TRBJ2-2, with D hard to call. CDR1 SNHLY and CDR2 FYNNEI come from the germline V gene. The CDR3 runs to 15 residues. The ends were cut back, 7 bases at V and 2 bases at J, with 14 bases in the middle. DNA of the CDR3: TGTGCCAGCATCTTGGCCGGCGGTAACACCGGGGAGCTGTTTTTT. Translating gives CASILAGGNTGELFF.

This clone was seen just once. The genes are TRBV7-2 and TRBJ1-1; no firm D call. The germline CDR1 and CDR2 sequences are SGHTA and FQGNSA. CDR3 size: 14 residues. V dropped 3 bases and J dropped 3 bases, with 11 bases sitting between them. Written as DNA, the CDR3 is TGTGCCAGCAGCTTCGTCGCTGGGGACACTGAAGCTTTCTTT. Translation gives CASSFVAGDTEAFF.

This clone was seen only a few times. The J gene is TRBJ1-2, the V gene TRBV2; D gene ambiguous. The V end was cut by 6 bases, the J end by 5 bases, with 10 bases between. The CDR3 runs to 12 residues. CDR1 SNHLY and CDR2 FYNNEI come from the germline V gene. CDR3: CASSDQSYGYTF. CDR3 sequence (DNA): TGTGCCAGCAGCGACCAGAGTTATGGCTACACCTTC.

This clone has a single count. The chain is built from TRBV14 and TRBJ2-7, with TRBD2 identical over 10 bases. CDR1 and CDR2 from the germline V gene are SGHDN and FVKESK. CDR3 length: 13 residues. Germline trimming cut 6 bases from V and 3 bases from J; bases unmatched to any gene: 2. In nucleotides, the CDR3 is TGTGCCAGCAGACTAGCGGGACTCTACGAGCAGTACTTC. Its protein product is CASRLAGLYEQYF.

The chain joins TRBV5-4 to TRBJ1-1; a possible D gene is TRBD1 (5 bases). The CDR3 has 14 amino acids. V was clipped by 0 bases and J by 1 base, with 7 bases between them. Germline loops: CDR1 SGHNT, CDR2 YYREEE (reference sequence). CDR3 DNA sequence: TGTGCCAGCAGCTTGGGCGGGACGAACACTGAAGCTTTCTTT. It codes for CASSLGGTNTEAFF.

This clone was seen a handful of times. The chain recombines TRBV15 with TRBJ2-7, with D possibly called TRBD1 or TRBD2 (5 bases each). The CDR3 is made up of 16 amino acids. V lost 0 bases to trimming and J lost 0 bases, with 12 bases between them. Germline-derived CDR1 and CDR2 are LNHNV and YYDKDF (reference sequence). Here the CDR3 DNA reads TGTGCCACCAGCAGAGAGGCCTCCGGGGCCTCCTACGAGCAGTACTTC. It yields the protein CATSREASGASYEQYF.

Note on this clone: Different DNA sequences within this sample yield the same CDR3. V gene TRBV7-3 combines with J gene TRBJ2-2; D is unresolved. V was pared by 5 bases and J by 6 bases, with 10 bases between. CDR1 and CDR2 from the germline V gene are SGHTA and FQGTGA. The CDR3 sequence is 13 residues long. In DNA, the CDR3 is TGTGCCAGCAGCCTCCTCGGAGCCGGGGAGCTGTTTTTT. This encodes CASSLLGAGELFF.